This TCR beta chain stems from a study of T cell repertoires in cytomegalovirus infection. This clonotype was picked up a small number of times. MiXCR was run by TCRdb on the reads, yielding one entry per CDR3 protein. The sample consists of roughly 760,000 distinct CDR3 sequences, approximately 40% of them appearing once. This CDR3 has 15 amino acids. Germline V gene sequence: CDR1 SEHNR, CDR2 FQNEAQ (reference sequence). V shed 5 bases and J 7 bases; nucleotides not matched to a gene: 9. J is TRBJ2-1 and V is TRBV7-9; 9 positions match TRBD2. The TCR sequence derives from a human donor in good health (CMV status not recorded). Some clones in this sample may be carry-over from other donors' samples. The sequencing sample was made of PBMCs. CDR3 coding DNA: TGTGCCAGCAGCAGCGCGGCGGGGGGGTTTAATGAGCAGTTCTTC. Amino acid sequence: CASSSAAGGFNEQFF.